This TCR beta chain was sequenced for a study of blood T cell repertoires in COVID-19. Study at large: Specimens from acute and convalescent COVID-19 originated in the United States, Italy and Spain. T cells, B-cell-depleted T cells, or PBMCs provided the cDNA or gDNA that served as material.

CDR3 length equals 12 residues. With 4 bases removed from V and 6 bases from J, the gap between germline ends came to 7 bases. Germline CDR1 is MNHEY and CDR2 is SVGAGI. Authors' data handling: Estimation of nucleated cell counts relied on the amplification of reference gene primers. TCRdb's table, derived via immunoSEQ multiplex PCR, lists solely in-frame clones and lacks some. From that table come the V and J calls and clone size; the DNA was used to work out D and trimming. The sample contains about 46,000 clones, 75% to 90% of which appear only once. The receptor was isolated from a human donor in a cohort sampled during active COVID-19. Sequenced input: peripheral blood. The rearrangement joins TRBV6-5 to TRBJ2-1; D is perhaps TRBD2 (6 bases). The DNA for the CDR3 is TGTGCCAGCAGTTTGGGGGGCAATGAGCAGTTCTTC. Translation: CASSLGGNEQFF.